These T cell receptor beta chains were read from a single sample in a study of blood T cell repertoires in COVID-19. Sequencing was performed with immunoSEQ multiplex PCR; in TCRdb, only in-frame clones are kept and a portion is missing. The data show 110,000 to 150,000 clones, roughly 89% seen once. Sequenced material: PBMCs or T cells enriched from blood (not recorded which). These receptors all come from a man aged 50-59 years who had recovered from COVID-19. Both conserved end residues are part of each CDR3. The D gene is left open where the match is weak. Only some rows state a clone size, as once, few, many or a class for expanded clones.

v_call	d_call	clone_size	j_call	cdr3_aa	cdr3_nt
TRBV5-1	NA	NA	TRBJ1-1	CASRYDSNTEAFF	TGCGCCAGCAGGTACGACAGCAACACTGAAGCTTTCTTT
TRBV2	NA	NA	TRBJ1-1	CASKRQISARTEAFF	TGTGCCAGCAAACGACAGATTTCAGCGAGAACTGAAGCTTTCTTT
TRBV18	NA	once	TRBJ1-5	CASSTDRAGPQHF	TGTGCCAGCTCAACGGACCGGGCGGGGCCCCAGCATTTT
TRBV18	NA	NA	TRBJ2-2	CASSPERGGTGELFF	TGTGCCAGCTCGCCGGAGCGAGGAGGCACCGGGGAGCTGTTTTTT
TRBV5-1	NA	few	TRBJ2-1	CASSLEGEPYNEQFF	TGCGCCAGCAGCTTGGAGGGGGAGCCCTACAATGAGCAGTTCTTC
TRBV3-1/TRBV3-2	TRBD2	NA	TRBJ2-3	CASSQDTGTTSTDTQYF	TGTGCCAGCAGCCAAGACACCGGGACTACCAGCACAGATACGCAGTATTTT
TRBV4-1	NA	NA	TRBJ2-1	CASSQESGKQFF	TGCGCCAGCAGCCAGGAAAGCGGTAAGCAGTTCTTC
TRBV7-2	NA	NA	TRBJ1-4	CASSLMWGDEKLFF	TGTGCCAGCAGCTTAATGTGGGGGGACGAAAAACTGTTTTTT
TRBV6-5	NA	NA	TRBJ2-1	CASSYSRLPYNEQFF	TGTGCCAGCAGTTACTCCAGACTCCCCTACAATGAGCAGTTCTTC
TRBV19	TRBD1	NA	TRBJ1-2	CASSIATGGGIVYGYTF	TGTGCCAGTAGTATAGCAACAGGGGGCGGAATAGTCTATGGCTACACCTTC
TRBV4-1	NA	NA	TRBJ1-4	CASSQGNRVNEKLFF	TGCGCCAGCAGCCAAGGAAACAGGGTAAATGAAAAACTGTTTTTT
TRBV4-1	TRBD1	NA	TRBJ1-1	CASSQPTGKNTEAFF	TGCGCCAGCAGCCAACCGACAGGGAAGAACACTGAAGCTTTCTTT
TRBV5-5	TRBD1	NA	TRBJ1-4	CASSLADRGLEKLFF	TGTGCCAGCAGCTTGGCCGACAGGGGGCTTGAAAAACTGTTTTTT
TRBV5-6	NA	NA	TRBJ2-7	CASSFSGASYEQYF	TGTGCCAGCAGCTTTTCAGGGGCCTCCTACGAGCAGTACTTC
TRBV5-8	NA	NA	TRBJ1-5	CASSRGFYSNQPQHF	TGTGCCAGCAGCAGGGGGTTCTATAGCAATCAGCCCCAGCATTTT
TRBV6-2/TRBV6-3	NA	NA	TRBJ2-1	CASSYWRTDNEQFF	TGTGCCAGCAGTTACTGGAGGACCGACAATGAGCAGTTCTTC
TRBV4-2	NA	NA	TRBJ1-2	CASSQPSGGFYGYTF	TGTGCCAGCAGCCAACCCTCTGGGGGGTTCTATGGCTACACCTTC
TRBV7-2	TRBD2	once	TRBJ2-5	CASSLGAGEETQYF	TGTGCCAGCAGCTTAGGAGCGGGGGAAGAGACCCAGTACTTC
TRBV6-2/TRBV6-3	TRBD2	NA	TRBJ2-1	CASSYGLAGGRRNEQFF	TGTGCCAGCAGTTACGGCCTAGCGGGGGGAAGAAGGAATGAGCAGTTCTTC
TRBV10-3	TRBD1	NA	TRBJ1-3	CAIGTDRSGNTIYF	TGTGCCATTGGGACAGACCGCTCTGGAAACACCATATATTTT